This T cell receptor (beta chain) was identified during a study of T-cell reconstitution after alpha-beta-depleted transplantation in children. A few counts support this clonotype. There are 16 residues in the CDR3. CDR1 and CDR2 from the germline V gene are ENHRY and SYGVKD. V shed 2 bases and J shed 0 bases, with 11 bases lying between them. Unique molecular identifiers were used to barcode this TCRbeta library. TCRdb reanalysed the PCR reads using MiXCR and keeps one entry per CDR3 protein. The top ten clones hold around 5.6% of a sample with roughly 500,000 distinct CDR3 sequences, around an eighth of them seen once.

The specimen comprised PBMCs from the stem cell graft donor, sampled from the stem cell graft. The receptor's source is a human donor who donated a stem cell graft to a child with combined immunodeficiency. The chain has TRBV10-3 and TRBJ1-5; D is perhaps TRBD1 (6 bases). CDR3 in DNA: TGTGCCATCAGTGAGGCGGACAGTTATAGCAATCAGCCCCAGCATTTT. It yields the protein CAISEADSYSNQPQHF.